Sequencing of this T cell receptor (beta chain) was carried out in a study of blood T cell repertoires in COVID-19. Original methodology: The authors estimated nucleated cell counts from reference gene primer amplification. Clones were sequenced by immunoSEQ multiplex PCR, and TCRdb holds only the in-frame ones, with some missing. That table gives V, J and clone size, and the DNA gave D and trimming. The sample includes about 210,000 clones, about 85% of them seen just once. This CDR3 region has 13 residues. Per the germline V gene, CDR1 is SGHAT and CDR2 is FQNNGV. Trimming shortened V by 0 bases and J by 7 bases, and 9 bases separated the two germline ends.

The chain links TRBV11-2 to TRBJ1-2; D uncertain. The receptor was derived from a man in his forties who had recovered from COVID-19. What was sequenced was PBMCs or T cells enriched from blood (not recorded which). CDR3: CASSLDLEGGYTF. The DNA of the CDR3 is TGTGCCAGCAGCTTAGATTTAGAGGGTGGCTACACCTTC.